These T cell receptor beta chains were read from a single sample in a study of sequential checkpoint blockade in melanoma. TCRdb's copy holds only in-frame clones and misses some; the assay was immunoSEQ multiplex PCR. The sample holds under 40,000 clones, 70% to 90% seen once. The specimen was CD8+ T cells sorted from blood (inferred from file names), collected from a patient given nivolumab and ipilimumab in sequence. The receptors were gathered from a human donor with melanoma. CDR3s include the opening cysteine and the closing phenylalanine or tryptophan. The order of the fields is J gene, V gene, D gene, clone size, CDR3 protein, CDR3 DNA. The D gene is left open where the match is weak. Size is omitted from some rows. Given values are once, few, many or a class for expanded clones.

j_call: TRBJ1-4
v_call: TRBV27
d_call: TRBD1
clone_size: .
cdr3_aa: CASSLLGRGLVEKLFF
cdr3_nt: TGTGCCAGCAGTTTACTTGGTAGGGGGCTGGTTGAAAAACTGTTTTTT

j_call: TRBJ1-1
v_call: TRBV9
d_call: .
clone_size: .
cdr3_aa: CASSVEGGPEAFF
cdr3_nt: TGTGCCAGCAGCGTAGAGGGAGGGCCTGAAGCTTTCTTT

j_call: TRBJ1-5
v_call: TRBV4-3
d_call: TRBD1
clone_size: .
cdr3_aa: CASSQDRRQGDPIF
cdr3_nt: TGCGCCAGCAGCCAAGATCGGAGGCAGGGGGATCCCATTTTT

j_call: TRBJ1-1
v_call: TRBV7-9
d_call: .
clone_size: .
cdr3_aa: CASSPTALNTEAFF
cdr3_nt: TGTGCCAGCAGCCCAACAGCATTGAACACTGAAGCTTTCTTT

j_call: TRBJ2-2
v_call: TRBV15
d_call: TRBD2
clone_size: .
cdr3_aa: CATSRDRLAGITGELFF
cdr3_nt: TGTGCCACCAGCAGAGATCGACTAGCGGGAATCACCGGGGAGCTGTTTTTT

j_call: TRBJ1-4
v_call: TRBV9
d_call: TRBD1
clone_size: .
cdr3_aa: CASSDPSGTGGEKLFF
cdr3_nt: TGTGCCAGCAGCGATCCCTCCGGGACAGGTGGAGAAAAACTGTTTTTT

j_call: TRBJ2-1
v_call: TRBV19
d_call: TRBD2
clone_size: .
cdr3_aa: CASSIGAGGPSNEQFF
cdr3_nt: TGTGCCAGTAGTATAGGAGCGGGAGGGCCCAGCAATGAGCAGTTCTTC

j_call: TRBJ2-1
v_call: TRBV27
d_call: TRBD2
clone_size: .
cdr3_aa: CASSFGTSGYNEQFF
cdr3_nt: TGTGCCAGCAGTTTCGGGACTAGCGGTTACAATGAGCAGTTCTTC

j_call: TRBJ2-7
v_call: TRBV28
d_call: TRBD1
clone_size: .
cdr3_aa: CASRRGQLSEQYF
cdr3_nt: TGTGCCAGCAGACGGGGACAGCTTTCCGAGCAGTACTTC

j_call: TRBJ2-2
v_call: TRBV4-3
d_call: TRBD2
clone_size: .
cdr3_aa: CASSQDPSGGAGELFF
cdr3_nt: TGCGCCAGCAGCCAAGATCCTAGCGGGGGGGCCGGGGAGCTGTTTTTT

j_call: TRBJ2-3
v_call: TRBV9
d_call: .
clone_size: .
cdr3_aa: CASSVEFSSPIGTQYF
cdr3_nt: TGTGCCAGCAGCGTAGAGTTTTCTAGCCCTATAGGTACGCAGTATTTT

j_call: TRBJ2-3
v_call: TRBV28
d_call: .
clone_size: .
cdr3_aa: CASSPELPPATQADTQYF
cdr3_nt: TGTGCCAGCAGCCCCGAACTACCCCCAGCCACACAGGCGGATACGCAGTATTTT

j_call: TRBJ1-1
v_call: TRBV2
d_call: TRBD1
clone_size: .
cdr3_aa: CASTTFTGVNTEAFF
cdr3_nt: TGTGCCAGCACCACCTTTACAGGGGTGAACACTGAAGCTTTCTTT

j_call: TRBJ2-7
v_call: TRBV7-8
d_call: TRBD2
clone_size: .
cdr3_aa: CATSSGLAGSYEQYF
cdr3_nt: TGTGCCACCTCTTCGGGACTAGCGGGCTCCTACGAGCAGTACTTC

j_call: TRBJ2-1
v_call: TRBV5-1
d_call: TRBD2
clone_size: .
cdr3_aa: CASSLVAAGAPPNEQFF
cdr3_nt: TGCGCCAGCAGCTTGGTCGCAGCGGGAGCCCCACCGAATGAGCAGTTCTTC

j_call: TRBJ1-1
v_call: TRBV5-1
d_call: TRBD1
clone_size: .
cdr3_aa: CASSAWTGNTEAFF
cdr3_nt: TGCGCCAGCAGCGCCTGGACAGGGAACACTGAAGCTTTCTTT

j_call: TRBJ2-2
v_call: TRBV9
d_call: .
clone_size: .
cdr3_aa: CASSVVGRHTGELFF
cdr3_nt: TGTGCCAGCAGCGTAGTAGGCAGGCACACCGGGGAGCTGTTTTTT

j_call: TRBJ2-6
v_call: TRBV5-1
d_call: TRBD2
clone_size: .
cdr3_aa: CASSLLAGGSGANVLTF
cdr3_nt: TGCGCCAGCAGCTTACTAGCGGGGGGTTCTGGGGCCAACGTCCTGACTTTC

j_call: TRBJ2-1
v_call: TRBV19
d_call: TRBD1
clone_size: .
cdr3_aa: CASSIVRGGVNEQFF
cdr3_nt: TGTGCCAGTAGTATAGTACGAGGGGGCGTTAATGAGCAGTTCTTC

j_call: TRBJ1-5
v_call: TRBV19
d_call: .
clone_size: .
cdr3_aa: CASSISLLQPQHF
cdr3_nt: TGTGCCAGTAGTATTTCGTTACTTCAGCCCCAGCATTTT

j_call: TRBJ2-7
v_call: TRBV5-1
d_call: .
clone_size: .
cdr3_aa: CASSLIPSVNYEQYF
cdr3_nt: TGCGCCAGCAGCTTGATTCCTAGCGTCAACTACGAGCAGTACTTC

j_call: TRBJ2-1
v_call: TRBV2
d_call: .
clone_size: .
cdr3_aa: CASIGETYNEQFF
cdr3_nt: TGTGCCAGCATCGGGGAGACCTACAATGAGCAGTTCTTC

j_call: TRBJ2-1
v_call: TRBV7-9
d_call: .
clone_size: .
cdr3_aa: CASSLGGVSGYTYNEQFF
cdr3_nt: TGTGCCAGCAGCTTAGGGGGCGTTAGCGGATACACCTACAATGAGCAGTTCTTC

j_call: TRBJ2-3
v_call: TRBV6-6
d_call: TRBD1
clone_size: .
cdr3_aa: CASSVSGGRTDTQYF
cdr3_nt: TGTGCCAGCAGTGTATCAGGGGGCAGGACAGATACGCAGTATTTT

j_call: TRBJ1-2
v_call: TRBV19
d_call: TRBD1
clone_size: few
cdr3_aa: CASSTGGPTGYTF
cdr3_nt: TGTGCCAGTAGTACAGGGGGTCCTACGGGCTACACCTTC

j_call: TRBJ2-7
v_call: TRBV14
d_call: TRBD2
clone_size: .
cdr3_aa: CASSQEGGGSYEQYF
cdr3_nt: TGTGCCAGCAGCCAAGAGGGGGGGGGTTCCTACGAGCAGTACTTC

j_call: TRBJ2-2
v_call: TRBV27
d_call: .
clone_size: .
cdr3_aa: CASSLADNTGELFF
cdr3_nt: TGTGCCAGCAGTTTAGCGGATAACACCGGGGAGCTGTTTTTT

j_call: TRBJ2-1
v_call: TRBV4-2
d_call: .
clone_size: .
cdr3_aa: CASSQSRGSLNEQFF
cdr3_nt: TGTGCCAGCAGCCAAAGCAGGGGAAGTCTCAATGAGCAGTTCTTC

j_call: TRBJ2-3
v_call: TRBV6-5
d_call: TRBD2
clone_size: once
cdr3_aa: CASSWREGPDTQYF
cdr3_nt: TGTGCCAGCAGTTGGCGGGAGGGCCCGGATACGCAGTATTTT

j_call: TRBJ2-7
v_call: TRBV6-1
d_call: TRBD1
clone_size: .
cdr3_aa: CASSEAAGGSYEQYF
cdr3_nt: TGTGCCAGCAGTGAAGCGGCAGGGGGTAGCTACGAGCAGTACTTC

j_call: TRBJ2-2
v_call: TRBV7-2
d_call: .
clone_size: .
cdr3_aa: CASNPGGASGELFF
cdr3_nt: TGTGCCAGCAACCCCGGGGGAGCGAGCGGGGAGCTGTTTTTT

j_call: TRBJ2-3
v_call: TRBV5-1
d_call: TRBD2
clone_size: .
cdr3_aa: CASSFGLADADTQYF
cdr3_nt: TGCGCCAGCAGCTTCGGACTAGCGGACGCAGATACGCAGTATTTT

j_call: TRBJ1-2
v_call: TRBV2
d_call: .
clone_size: .
cdr3_aa: CASSEWAVPINYGYTF
cdr3_nt: TGTGCCAGCAGTGAATGGGCAGTTCCTATTAACTATGGCTACACCTTC

j_call: TRBJ1-1
v_call: TRBV28
d_call: .
clone_size: .
cdr3_aa: CASSSGLSTEAFF
cdr3_nt: TGTGCCAGCAGTAGTGGACTGAGCACTGAAGCTTTCTTT

j_call: TRBJ2-5
v_call: TRBV7-6
d_call: TRBD1
clone_size: .
cdr3_aa: CASSGVDRVVETQYF
cdr3_nt: TGTGCCAGCAGCGGGGTGGACAGGGTTGTTGAGACCCAGTACTTC

j_call: TRBJ2-1
v_call: TRBV29-1
d_call: .
clone_size: .
cdr3_aa: CSVPYSYNEQFF
cdr3_nt: TGCAGCGTTCCCTATTCCTACAATGAGCAGTTCTTC

j_call: TRBJ2-7
v_call: TRBV7-9
d_call: TRBD2
clone_size: few
cdr3_aa: CASSWGLAGVYEQYF
cdr3_nt: TGTGCCAGCAGCTGGGGACTAGCGGGAGTGTACGAGCAGTACTTC

j_call: TRBJ2-4
v_call: TRBV4-3
d_call: .
clone_size: .
cdr3_aa: CASSQEGGVAKNIQYF
cdr3_nt: TGCGCCAGCAGCCAAGAAGGTGGAGTAGCCAAAAACATTCAGTACTTC

j_call: TRBJ2-1
v_call: TRBV28
d_call: TRBD1
clone_size: .
cdr3_aa: CASSLYRGPPYNEQFF
cdr3_nt: TGTGCCAGCAGTTTATATAGGGGGCCCCCCTACAATGAGCAGTTCTTC

j_call: TRBJ1-1
v_call: TRBV19
d_call: .
clone_size: .
cdr3_aa: CASITTGKRNTEAFF
cdr3_nt: TGTGCCAGTATAACAACAGGGAAGAGGAACACTGAAGCTTTCTTT

j_call: TRBJ2-1
v_call: TRBV19
d_call: TRBD2
clone_size: once
cdr3_aa: CASTPFSGSYYEQFF
cdr3_nt: TGTGCCAGTACCCCGTTTAGCGGGAGTTACTATGAGCAGTTCTTC

j_call: TRBJ1-5
v_call: TRBV4-1
d_call: .
clone_size: .
cdr3_aa: CASSQDFSYQPQHF
cdr3_nt: TGCGCCAGCAGCCAAGATTTCTCCTATCAGCCCCAGCATTTT